The TCR beta chain under discussion was sequenced for a study of blood T cell repertoires in COVID-19 (dated by TCRdb to between 2020 and 2021). Regarding the research as a whole: Samples from collaborators originated in the United States, Italy and Spain and spanned both the acute and convalescent phases of COVID-19. The prospective study material was composed of cDNA or gDNA derived from T cells, B-cell-depleted T cells, or PBMCs. The dataset comprised deeply sampled blood TCRbeta repertoires from subjects exposed to, actively infected with, or recovered from COVID-19. The repertoires were released in a freely available public database meant as a resource for research on the immune response to SARS-CoV-2. The samples were drawn from two sources: the first 160 participants of the ongoing ImmuneRACE study, and fewer than 1,500 subjects contributed by 6 global collaborators. Nearly every sample came with metadata listing a de-identified subject ID, COVID-19 status, age in years and sex. Where available, HLA class I and class II types were obtained from metadata supplied by the sample provider rather than from assay-based typing.

A second Seattle source provided samples from volunteer blood donors who had recovered from COVID-19. Collaborating institutions collected whole blood in K2EDTA tubes following their own protocols. For TCRbeta analysis, collaborators shipped samples as frozen whole blood, isolated PBMCs, or DNA extracted from either of those sample types. TCRbeta CDR3 regions were amplified from genomic DNA by means of the immunoSEQ Assay, a bias-controlled multiplex PCR. The authors' pipeline ran thus. Within the assay, amplification of reference gene primers was used to estimate how many nucleated cells each sample contained. To quantify the absolute abundance of each unique TCRbeta CDR3 rearrangement, sequence reads were collapsed and filtered. Productive Simpson clonality was computed per sample as the square root of Simpson's diversity index over productive rearrangements. Held by TCRdb, this immuneACCESS table contains in-frame sequences only and omits some clones. Under half of the omission traces to an unresolved V gene where checked; the cause of the rest is unknown. V and J calls plus clone size are reproduced from that table; the DNA served to infer D and trimming. Here the sample has roughly 300,000 clones; 89% occur a single time. Of the sample, 5% to 7% falls within the top ten clones.

The germline V gene (reference sequence) gives CDR1 as SEHNR and CDR2 as FQNEAQ. The junction shows trimming of 6 bases on V and 4 bases on J, plus 22 bases between the germline ends. Taken from cysteine to phenylalanine, the CDR3 has 17 residues. Only the CDR3 DNA is retained, 51 bases long and in frame from the first base. Findings and caveats that apply to the study as a whole: The amount of clinical and demographic metadata varied by source and participant and was provided uncurated.

Details on this clone: Its antigen remains undetermined. Base qualities are not at hand, and no much larger clone is one base apart.

The chain links TRBV7-9 with TRBJ2-1; the D gene assignment is ambiguous. The sequence was collected from a man aged 18 to 35 who had recovered from COVID-19. Sequencing was carried out using peripheral blood. The DNA sequence reads TGTGCCAGCAGAAGAGCGCGAACGGCGAGTCTGTACAATGAGCAGTTCTTC. Translated, this gives CASRRARTASLYNEQFF.